This T cell receptor beta chain was sequenced during a study of cytomegalovirus exposure and HLA in healthy donors. Study-wide context: The study's early data release held 80 million to 95 million unique TCRs from HLA-typed donors.

Researchers ran the PCR with 60 Vbeta and 13 Jbeta primers. Here immunoSEQ multiplex PCR was the method, and the copy in TCRdb shows in-frame clones only, minus some. The table includes 200,000 to 250,000 clones, around four fifths detected once. With respect to this clone: Antigen unknown.

Study-wide points: Cytomegalovirus association was assigned to more than 150 TCR beta chains.

Losses at the gene ends were 4 bases for V and 3 bases for J; bases not matched to a gene: 5. The CDR3 contains 15 residues. Germline V gives CDR1 KGHSH, CDR2 LQKENI. This receptor was identified in a middle-aged man in good health and CMV-seronegative. Sequencing input: PBMCs. V usage is TRBV18 and J usage is TRBJ1-4; 7 positions agree with TRBD1. The CDR3 here is CASSRQGQSNEKLFF. For the CDR3, the DNA is TGTGCCAGCTCACGCCAGGGACAGTCTAATGAAAAACTGTTTTTT. The variable domain in full, with the rest retrieved from reference TRBV18 and TRBJ1-4, is NAGVMQNPRHLVRRRGQEARLRCSPMKGHSHVYWYRQLPEEGLKFMVYLQKENIIDESGMPKERFSAEFPKEGPSILRIQQVVRGDSAAYFCASSRQGQSNEKLFFGSGTQLSVL.